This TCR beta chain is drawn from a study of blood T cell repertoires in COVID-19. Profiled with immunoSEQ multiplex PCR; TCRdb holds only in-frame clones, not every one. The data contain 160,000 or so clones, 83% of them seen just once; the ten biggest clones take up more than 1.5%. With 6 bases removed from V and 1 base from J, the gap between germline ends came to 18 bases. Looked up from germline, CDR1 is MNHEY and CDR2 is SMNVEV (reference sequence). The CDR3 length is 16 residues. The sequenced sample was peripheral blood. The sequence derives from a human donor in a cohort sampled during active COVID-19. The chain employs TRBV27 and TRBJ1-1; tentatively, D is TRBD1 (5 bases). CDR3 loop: CASRPIRGLGNTEAFF. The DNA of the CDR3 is TGTGCCAGCAGGCCCATCCGGGGGTTAGGGAACACTGAAGCTTTCTTT.